These 6 T cell receptor beta chains share one sample of origin, sequenced in a study of response to subunit inactivated influenza vaccine. Via MiXCR, TCRdb re-called the RT-PCR reads, giving one row per CDR3 protein. The repertoire includes 500,000 to 600,000 distinct CDR3 sequences, roughly 13% of them detected once, and about an eighth sits in the top ten. Sequences were derived from PBMCs from blood, sampled roughly 6 weeks after vaccination. The receptors were gathered from a man in his forties or fifties who received an inactivated influenza vaccine.

This clonotype has just a few counts. The chain recombines TRBV19 with TRBJ2-1; D possibly matches TRBD1 or TRBD2 (5 bases each). The germline V gene encodes CDR1 LNHDA and CDR2 SQIVND (reference sequence). This CDR3 is 14 amino acids long. Trimming took off 10 bases at V and 9 bases at J, with 22 bases between the two ends. The CDR3 spells CATGNPGTWFEQFF. For the CDR3, the DNA is TGTGCCACCGGTAACCCCGGGACGTGGTTTGAGCAGTTCTTC.

This clonotype was seen more than once but under ten times. The chain combines TRBV5-1 with TRBJ2-1, with TRBD2 identical over 9 bases. The germline CDR1 and CDR2 sequences are SGHRS and YFSETQ. The CDR3 extends over 16 amino acids. Unmatched junction bases numbered 8, after V lost 2 bases and J lost 5 bases. CDR3 nucleotide sequence: TGCGCCAGCAGCTTTTTTTCTAGCGGGATAAACAATGAGCAGTTCTTC. This gives the protein CASSFFSSGINNEQFF.

There are a few counts of this clonotype. This sequence joins TRBV5-5 and TRBJ2-5, with 7 bases that match TRBD2. The CDR3 is 17 amino acids. CDR1 and CDR2 (germline): SGHKS, YYEKEE (reference sequence). J was trimmed by 1 base and V by 4 bases; bases with no gene match: 13. CDR3 in amino acids: CASSPIPGTTPQETQYF. In DNA, the CDR3 is TGTGCCAGCAGCCCAATTCCCGGGACTACTCCCCAAGAGACCCAGTACTTC.

The rearrangement links TRBV19 to TRBJ2-1; the D is unclear. CDR3 length equals 13 residues. Germline CDR1 and CDR2: LNHDA and SQIVND (reference sequence). Trimming pared 0 bases from V and 7 bases from J, leaving 7 bases between. The CDR3 reads CASSIEDGNEQFF. Here the CDR3 DNA reads TGTGCCAGTAGTATAGAAGACGGAAATGAGCAGTTCTTC.

This clonotype appeared a few times. The chain is built from TRBV11-1 and TRBJ2-1; the D gene could be TRBD1 or TRBD2 (6 bases each). Germline V CDR1 and CDR2: SGHAT, FQDESV (reference sequence). The CDR3 totals 21 residues. Trimming removed 1 base from V and 11 bases from J, with 36 bases in between. CDR3 DNA sequence: TGTGCCAGCAGCTTAGGGTTTCAGAGCGGTCCGGCCGGGGGACAACCTCCTAAGCAGTTCTTC. This encodes CASSLGFQSGPAGGQPPKQFF.

The gene calls are TRBV20-1 and TRBJ2-1; 13 bases line up with TRBD2. The germline CDR1 and CDR2 sequences are DFQATT and SNEGSKA (reference sequence). There are 18 residues in the CDR3. The V segment lost 3 bases and the J segment 7 bases; nucleotides outside the gene matches: 15. The CDR3 DNA sequence: TGCAGTGCTAGGTTCACTAGCGGGAGGGACCAGGCGGGGAATGAGCAGTTCTTC. Amino acid sequence: CSARFTSGRDQAGNEQFF.